This T cell receptor (beta chain) was observed in a study of blood T cell repertoires in COVID-19. Study-level information: COVID-19 samples from acute and convalescent phases originated in the United States, Italy and Spain. Sources were T cells, B-cell-depleted T cells, or PBMCs; the material itself was cDNA or gDNA.

In the authors' workflow: How many nucleated cells were present was estimated from reference gene primer amplification. Data came from immunoSEQ multiplex PCR; TCRdb stores just in-frame clones and leaves some out. V, J and clone size reflect that table, while D and trimming were determined from the DNA. The repertoire holds approximately 300,000 clones, 86% seen once, with roughly 1.6% in the top ten. The germline V gene has CDR1 MNHEY and CDR2 SVGAGI. The CDR3 totals 14 residues. Trimming cost V 10 bases and J 3 bases; bases outside gene matches: 8. The chain couples TRBV6-5 to TRBJ2-7, with 11 nucleotides matching TRBD2. The clonotype was recovered from a woman between 50 and 59 years old with acute or convalescent COVID-19. Sequencing was carried out using peripheral blood. This CDR3 reads CATKLAGEYYEQYF. The CDR3 DNA reads TGTGCCACCAAACTAGCGGGAGAGTACTACGAGCAGTACTTC.